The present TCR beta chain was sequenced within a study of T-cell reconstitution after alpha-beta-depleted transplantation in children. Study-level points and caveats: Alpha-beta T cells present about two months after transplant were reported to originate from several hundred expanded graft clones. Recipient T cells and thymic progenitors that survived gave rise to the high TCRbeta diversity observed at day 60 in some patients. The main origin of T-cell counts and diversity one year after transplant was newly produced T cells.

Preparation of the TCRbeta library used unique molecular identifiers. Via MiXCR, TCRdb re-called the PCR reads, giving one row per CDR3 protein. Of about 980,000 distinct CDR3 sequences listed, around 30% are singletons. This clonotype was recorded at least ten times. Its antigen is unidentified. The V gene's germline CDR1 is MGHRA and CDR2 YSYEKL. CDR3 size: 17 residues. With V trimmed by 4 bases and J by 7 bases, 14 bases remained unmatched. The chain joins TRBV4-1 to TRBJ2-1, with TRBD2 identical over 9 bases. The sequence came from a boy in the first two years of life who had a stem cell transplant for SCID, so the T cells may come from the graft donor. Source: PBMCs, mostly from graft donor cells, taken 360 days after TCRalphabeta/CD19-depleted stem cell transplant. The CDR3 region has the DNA TGCGCCAGCAGCCCAGAATATAGGGGCGGGGGGGGAAATGAGCAGTTCTTC. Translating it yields CASSPEYRGGGGNEQFF.